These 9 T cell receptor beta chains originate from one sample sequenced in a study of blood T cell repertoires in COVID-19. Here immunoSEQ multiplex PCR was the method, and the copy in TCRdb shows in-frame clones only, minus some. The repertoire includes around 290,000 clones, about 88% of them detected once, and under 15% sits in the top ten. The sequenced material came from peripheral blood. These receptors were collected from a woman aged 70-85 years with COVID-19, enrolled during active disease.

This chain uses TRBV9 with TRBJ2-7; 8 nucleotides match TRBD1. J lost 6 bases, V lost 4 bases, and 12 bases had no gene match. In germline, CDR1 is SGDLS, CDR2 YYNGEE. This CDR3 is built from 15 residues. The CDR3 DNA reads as TGTGCCAGCAGCACCTCCGGGACAGGCGCGGGCGAGCAGTACTTC. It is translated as CASSTSGTGAGEQYF.

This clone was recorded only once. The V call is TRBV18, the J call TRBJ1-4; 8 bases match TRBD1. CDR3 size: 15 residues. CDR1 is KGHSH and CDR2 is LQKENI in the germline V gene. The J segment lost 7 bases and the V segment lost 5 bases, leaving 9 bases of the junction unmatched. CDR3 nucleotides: TGTGCCAGCTCATCGACAGGGGTGCTTAGTGAAAAACTGTTTTTT. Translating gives CASSSTGVLSEKLFF. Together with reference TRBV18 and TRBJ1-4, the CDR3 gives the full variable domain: NAGVMQNPRHLVRRRGQEARLRCSPMKGHSHVYWYRQLPEEGLKFMVYLQKENIIDESGMPKERFSAEFPKEGPSILRIQQVVRGDSAAYFCASSSTGVLSEKLFFGSGTQLSVL.

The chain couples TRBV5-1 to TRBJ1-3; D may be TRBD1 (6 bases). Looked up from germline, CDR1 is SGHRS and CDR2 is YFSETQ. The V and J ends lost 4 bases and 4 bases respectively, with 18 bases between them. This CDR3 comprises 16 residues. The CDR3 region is CASSLTSQGEGNTIYF. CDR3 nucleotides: TGCGCCAGCAGCCTCACCTCACAGGGAGAAGGAAACACCATATATTTT.

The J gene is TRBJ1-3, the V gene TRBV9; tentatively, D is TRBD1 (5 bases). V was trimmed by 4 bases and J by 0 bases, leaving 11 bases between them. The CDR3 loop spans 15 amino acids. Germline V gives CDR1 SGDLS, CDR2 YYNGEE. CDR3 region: CASSPDSSSGNTIYF. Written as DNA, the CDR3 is TGTGCCAGCAGCCCCGACAGTTCCTCTGGAAACACCATATATTTT.

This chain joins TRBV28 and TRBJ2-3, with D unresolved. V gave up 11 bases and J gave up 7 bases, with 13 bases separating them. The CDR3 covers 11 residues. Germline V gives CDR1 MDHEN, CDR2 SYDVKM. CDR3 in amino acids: CAALARYTQYF. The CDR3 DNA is TGTGCCGCGTTGGCGAGGTATACGCAGTATTTT. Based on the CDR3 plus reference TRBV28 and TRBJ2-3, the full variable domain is DVKVTQSSRYLVKRTGEKVFLECVQDMDHENMFWYRQDPGLGLRLIYFSYDVKMKEKGDIPEGYSVSREKKERFSLILESASTNQTSMYLCAALARYTQYFGPGTRLTVL.

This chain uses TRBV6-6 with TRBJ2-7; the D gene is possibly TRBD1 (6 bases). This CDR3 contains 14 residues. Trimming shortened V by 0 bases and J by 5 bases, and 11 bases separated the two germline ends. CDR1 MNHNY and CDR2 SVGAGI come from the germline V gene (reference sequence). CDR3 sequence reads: CASSYSRTADEQYF. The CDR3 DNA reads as TGTGCCAGCAGTTACTCACGGACAGCTGACGAGCAGTACTTC.

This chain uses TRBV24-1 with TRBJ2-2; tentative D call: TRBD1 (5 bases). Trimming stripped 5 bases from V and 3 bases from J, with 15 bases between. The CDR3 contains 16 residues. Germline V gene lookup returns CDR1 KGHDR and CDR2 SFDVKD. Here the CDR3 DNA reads TGTGCCACCAGTGGTATGGGGCAGGTATACACCGGGGAGCTGTTTTTT. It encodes CATSGMGQVYTGELFF.

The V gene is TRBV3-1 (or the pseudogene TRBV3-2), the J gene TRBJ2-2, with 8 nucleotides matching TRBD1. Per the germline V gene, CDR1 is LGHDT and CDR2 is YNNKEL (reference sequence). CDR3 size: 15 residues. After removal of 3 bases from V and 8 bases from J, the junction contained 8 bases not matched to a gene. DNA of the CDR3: TGTGCCAGCAGCCACAGGACAGGGTTAAGTGGGGAGCTGTTTTTT. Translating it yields CASSHRTGLSGELFF.

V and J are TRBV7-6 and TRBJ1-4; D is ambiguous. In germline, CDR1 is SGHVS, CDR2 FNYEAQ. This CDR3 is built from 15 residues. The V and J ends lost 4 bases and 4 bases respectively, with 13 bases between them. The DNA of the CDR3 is TGTGCCAGCAGCTACCCTAAGTCGGGTAATGAAAAACTGTTTTTT. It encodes CASSYPKSGNEKLFF.